The 32 T cell receptor beta chains reported below all come from one sample, sequenced in a study of PD-L1 blockade in urothelial cancer. Produced via immunoSEQ multiplex PCR; TCRdb's table is partial and in-frame only. This sample carries some 60,000 clones, about 86% of them seen once, and the ten largest clones take roughly 2.9%. The starting material was PBMCs, obtained around atezolizumab (anti-PD-L1) treatment. These receptors originate from a man aged 50 to 60 with urothelial cancer.

The rearrangement joins TRBV30 to TRBJ1-1; D is ambiguous. Trimming removed 2 bases from V and 6 bases from J, with 16 bases in between. The CDR3 is 14 amino acids. Germline V gene data show CDR1 as GTSNPN and CDR2 as SVGIG (reference sequence). The CDR3 region has the DNA TGTGCCTGGAGTCGTGGGAGGGAAGTCTCTGAAGCTTTCTTT. Residues: CAWSRGREVSEAFF.

The chain links TRBV20-1 to TRBJ2-1, with unresolved D. Germline loops: CDR1 DFQATT, CDR2 SNEGSKA (reference sequence). This CDR3 region has 11 residues. V was pared by 6 bases and J by 8 bases, with 11 bases between. The CDR3 sequence: CSARIGDEQFF. The CDR3 DNA reads TGCAGTGCGAGGATTGGCGATGAGCAGTTCTTC.

V gene TRBV11-2 combines with J gene TRBJ2-5; possible D gene TRBD2, 6 bases. The CDR3 loop spans 16 amino acids. Trimming took off 5 bases at V and 5 bases at J, with 21 bases between the two ends. Germline V gene data show CDR1 as SGHAT and CDR2 as FQNNGV. As DNA, the CDR3 is TGTGCCAGCAGCCCGCGAACTCCCGGGGGAAAGGAGACCCAGTACTTC. Residues: CASSPRTPGGKETQYF.

This clone was observed a few times. This chain connects TRBV27 to TRBJ1-6, with 7 bases fitting TRBD1. The CDR3 is 15 residues long. J was trimmed by 5 bases and V by 5 bases; bases with no gene match: 6. Germline V gene lookup returns CDR1 MNHEY and CDR2 SMNVEV (reference sequence). The CDR3 region is CASSPLDRDNSPLHF. The DNA of the CDR3 is TGTGCCAGCAGTCCCCTCGACAGGGATAATTCACCCCTCCACTTT.

A note on this clone: Germline and junction disagree at one end, which may indicate a read error. The genes are TRBV7-9 and TRBJ2-3, with 8 bases fitting TRBD2. CDR3 length: 12 residues. Germline V gives CDR1 SEHNR, CDR2 FQNEAQ (reference sequence). CDR3 sequence: CASSLAPIAGSF. For the CDR3, the DNA is TGTGCCAGCAGCTTAGCGCCTATAGCGGGAAGCTTT.

The J gene is TRBJ1-4, the V gene TRBV5-4; D is perhaps TRBD1 (6 bases). Germline values: CDR1 SGHNT, CDR2 YYREEE (reference sequence). CDR3 length equals 14 residues. V lost 4 bases to trimming and J lost 5 bases, with 12 bases between them. CDR3 protein: CASSRGGENEKLFF. The CDR3 DNA is TGTGCCAGCAGCCGAGGGGGGGAAAATGAAAAACTGTTTTTT.

V gene TRBV6-5 combines with J gene TRBJ2-3; TRBD2 is a possible D gene (6 bases). V was cut by 5 bases and J by 0 bases, with 9 bases left in between. Germline values: CDR1 MNHEY, CDR2 SVGAGI. The CDR3 sequence is 14 residues long. DNA for the CDR3: TGTGCCAGCAGTCGCGGGACTAGCACAGATACGCAGTATTTT. Protein product: CASSRGTSTDTQYF.

The rearrangement joins TRBV7-9 to TRBJ2-2; weak D call: TRBD1 (7 bases). CDR1 is SEHNR, CDR2 FQNEAQ, per germline (reference sequence). Trimming took off 2 bases at V and 6 bases at J, with 10 bases between the two ends. The CDR3 totals 14 residues. CDR3 in amino acids: CASSLTGEAGELFF. CDR3 bases: TGTGCCAGCAGCTTAACAGGGGAGGCCGGGGAGCTGTTTTTT. The complete variable domain, with remaining parts taken from reference TRBV7-9 and TRBJ2-2, reads DTGVSQNPRHKITKRGQNVTFRCDPISEHNRLYWYRQTLGQGPEFLTYFQNEAQLEKSRLLSDRFSAERPKGSFSTLEIQRTEQGDSAMYLCASSLTGEAGELFFGEGSRLTVL.

This clone has just one count. The chain has TRBV5-1 and TRBJ2-1; 10 bases agree with TRBD1. With 5 bases clipped from V and 7 bases from J, the junction kept 12 bases outside the gene matches. Germline V gives CDR1 SGHRS, CDR2 YFSETQ. The CDR3 runs 16 residues. CDR3 bases: TGCGCCAGCAGGCCCAGTCCGGGACAGGGGATGAATGAGCAGTTCTTC. Residues: CASRPSPGQGMNEQFF.

The chain uses TRBV4-1 and TRBJ1-5; TRBD1 matches at 7 bases. V was clipped by 1 base and J by 13 bases; unmatched bases: 10. There are 14 residues in the CDR3. Looked up from germline, CDR1 is MGHRA and CDR2 is YSYEKL. The CDR3, as DNA: TGCGCCAGCAGCCAAGCCCGCCGGACAGGCCCGCAGCATTTT. This codes for CASSQARRTGPQHF.

The chain employs TRBV5-6 and TRBJ1-2, with TRBD1 identical over 8 bases. The CDR3 runs to 14 residues. Trimming cost V 7 bases and J 3 bases; bases outside gene matches: 8. Germline-derived CDR1 and CDR2 are SGHDT and YYEEEE. The CDR3 region is CASGEPDRDYGYTF. CDR3 DNA sequence: TGTGCCAGCGGGGAACCGGACAGGGACTATGGCTACACCTTC. The whole variable domain, remainder taken from reference TRBV5-6 and TRBJ1-2, is DAGVTQSPTHLIKTRGQQVTLRCSPKSGHDTVSWYQQALGQGPQFIFQYYEEEERQRGNFPDRFSGHQFPNYSSELNVNALLLGDSALYLCASGEPDRDYGYTFGSGTRLTVV.

The CDR3 here is CASSRQGVSGNTIYF. The CDR3 DNA reads TGTGCCAGCAGTCGGCAGGGTGTATCTGGAAACACCATATATTTT. This chain connects TRBV6-5 to TRBJ1-3; D might be TRBD1 (5 bases). This CDR3 comprises 15 residues. Germline values: CDR1 MNHEY, CDR2 SVGAGI. Trimming took off 5 bases at V and 1 base at J, with 12 bases between the two ends.

This clone is a singleton in its sample. The chain combines TRBV6-6 with TRBJ1-3, with TRBD1 matching 9 bases. The CDR3 loop spans 15 amino acids. The V gene's germline CDR1 is MNHNY and CDR2 SVGAGI (reference sequence). Trimming took 5 bases from V and 4 from J; bases not matched to a gene: 6. In DNA, the CDR3 is TGTGCCAGCAGTCCCCTGGGACAGGGAGGAAACACCATATATTTT. Translated, it gives CASSPLGQGGNTIYF.

The rearrangement joins TRBV4-1 to TRBJ1-2, with 8 positions matching TRBD1. J gave up 2 bases and V 1 base, and 12 bases lay outside the gene matches. The CDR3 contains 18 residues. Germline CDR1 reads MGHRA; CDR2 reads YSYEKL. For the CDR3, the DNA is TGCGCCAGCAGCCAAGGGCGTTATCGGACAGGGACCAACTATGGCTACACCTTC. Encoded protein: CASSQGRYRTGTNYGYTF.

V gene TRBV5-6 combines with J gene TRBJ2-7, with D uncertain. Per the germline V gene, CDR1 is SGHDT and CDR2 is YYEEEE. CDR3 length equals 15 residues. Trimming pared 0 bases from V and 1 base from J, leaving 11 bases between. CDR3 nucleotides: TGTGCCAGCAGCTTGGTGGTACTCGATTCCTACGAGCAGTACTTC. As protein: CASSLVVLDSYEQYF.

The chain carries TRBV7-9 and TRBJ2-2; no clear D. Germline V CDR1 and CDR2: SEHNR, FQNEAQ (reference sequence). The CDR3 loop spans 11 amino acids. The V and J ends lost 10 bases and 3 bases respectively, with 6 bases between them. The CDR3 reads CAISDTGELFF. CDR3 coding DNA: TGTGCCATCTCAGACACCGGGGAGCTGTTTTTT.

CDR3: CASRLAATDTQYF. The CDR3 nucleotides are TGTGCCAGCAGACTAGCGGCCACAGATACGCAGTATTTT. V and J are TRBV27 and TRBJ2-3; 8 bases are a match to TRBD2. The CDR3 runs 13 residues. Germline V gene data show CDR1 as MNHEY and CDR2 as SMNVEV (reference sequence). After removal of 6 bases from V and 2 bases from J, the junction contained 1 base not matched to a gene.

CDR3 nucleotide sequence: TGTGCCAGCAGTGCGCTACAGGGCGGCTATGGCTACACCTTC. Its protein product is CASSALQGGYGYTF. The chain joins TRBV6-1 to TRBJ1-2; tentatively, D is TRBD1 (6 bases). CDR3 size: 14 residues. Looked up from germline, CDR1 is MNHNS and CDR2 is SASEGT. V lost 4 bases, J lost 4 bases, and 13 bases lay in between.

The chain combines TRBV27 with TRBJ2-5; 12 bases are a match to TRBD1. This CDR3 contains 18 residues. The V gene end was trimmed by 3 bases and the J gene end by 6 bases; junction bases not matched to a gene: 14. Germline V gene lookup returns CDR1 MNHEY and CDR2 SMNVEV (reference sequence). The CDR3 sequence is CASSFPLWDRGRVKTQYF. CDR3 sequence (DNA): TGTGCCAGCAGTTTTCCTCTTTGGGACAGGGGGCGCGTAAAGACCCAGTACTTC.

The rearrangement links TRBV4-1 to TRBJ1-1; 7 bases fit TRBD1. The germline gives CDR1 MGHRA, CDR2 YSYEKL. CDR3 length equals 15 residues. V lost 3 bases to trimming and J lost 1 base; unmatched junction nucleotides: 5. The CDR3 coding sequence is TGCGCCAGCAGCCATGGACAGGTGCGGAACACTGAAGCTTTCTTT. Its protein product is CASSHGQVRNTEAFF.

This sequence joins TRBV27 and TRBJ2-3; unclear D gene. V was cut by 3 bases and J by 2 bases, with 9 bases left in between. The CDR3 is made up of 14 amino acids. Per germline, CDR1 MNHEY and CDR2 SMNVEV (reference sequence). Written as DNA, the CDR3 is TGTGCCAGCAGTTTGCAGGCCCCCACAGATACGCAGTATTTT. Translating gives CASSLQAPTDTQYF.

V gene TRBV4-1 combines with J gene TRBJ1-1; the match to TRBD1 covers 7 bases. With 0 bases clipped from V and 10 bases from J, the junction kept 23 bases outside the gene matches. There are 19 residues in the CDR3. The germline CDR1 and CDR2 sequences are MGHRA and YSYEKL. The CDR3: CASSQEFLRGRRVSEGAFF. The CDR3, as DNA: TGCGCCAGCAGCCAAGAATTTCTAAGGGGGCGACGGGTCTCGGAGGGAGCTTTCTTT.

The chain links TRBV21-1 to TRBJ2-1; no DNA check was done on the table's D call, TRBD2. TRBV21-1 is listed as a pseudogene. The CDR3 length is 15 residues. For the CDR3, the DNA is TGTGCCAGCAGTCCCGGGCAGCGGGAGTACGGTGAGCAGTTCTTC. This codes for CASSPGQREYGEQFF.

The chain is built from TRBV5-1 and TRBJ1-1, with 7 bases fitting TRBD1. CDR3 length: 18 amino acids. Germline V gene data show CDR1 as SGHRS and CDR2 as YFSETQ. J lost 0 bases, V lost 7 bases, and 18 bases had no gene match. The CDR3 DNA is TGCGCCAGCCGACGAGGAAACTACAGGGGCCTCATGAACACTGAAGCTTTCTTT. Amino acids: CASRRGNYRGLMNTEAFF. Supplemented by reference TRBV5-1 and TRBJ1-1, the full variable domain reads KAGVTQTPRYLIKTRGQQVTLSCSPISGHRSVSWYQQTPGQGLQFLFEYFSETQRNKGNFPGRFSGRQFSNSRSEMNVSTLELGDSALYLCASRRGNYRGLMNTEAFFGQGTRLTVV.

Concerning this clone itself: Within the sample, other DNA sequences also encode this same CDR3. V gene TRBV2 combines with J gene TRBJ1-5; maybe TRBD1 (5 bases). The CDR3 has 13 amino acids. Germline values: CDR1 SNHLY, CDR2 FYNNEI. V dropped 6 bases and J dropped 1 base, with 7 bases sitting between them. The chain's CDR3 is CASRGLSNQPQHF. The CDR3 DNA follows: TGTGCCAGCAGGGGGCTCAGCAATCAGCCCCAGCATTTT.

V usage is TRBV29-1 and J usage is TRBJ2-7, with 8 nucleotides matching TRBD1. The CDR3 covers 12 residues. CDR1 is SQVTM and CDR2 is ANQGSEA in the germline V gene. V trimming: 2 bases; J trimming: 4 bases; junction bases outside the gene matches: 1. CDR3 amino acids: CSVETGGYEQYF. The CDR3 region has the DNA TGCAGCGTTGAAACAGGGGGGTACGAGCAGTACTTC.

The V gene is TRBV28, the J gene TRBJ1-1, with 7 bases matching TRBD1. The germline V gene has CDR1 MDHEN and CDR2 SYDVKM. The J segment lost 5 bases and the V segment lost 1 base, leaving 4 bases of the junction unmatched. The CDR3 consists of 14 residues. The chain's CDR3 is CASSLSVRGTEAFF. The CDR3 coding sequence is TGTGCCAGCAGTTTATCAGTCAGGGGGACTGAAGCTTTCTTT.

The chain joins TRBV29-1 to TRBJ1-1, with D maybe TRBD1 (6 bases). Trimming removed 3 bases from V and 4 bases from J, with 12 bases in between. CDR1 is SQVTM and CDR2 is ANQGSEA in the germline V gene. There are 13 residues in the CDR3. CDR3 protein: CSVDDTGSTEAFF. The CDR3 bases are TGCAGCGTTGACGATACAGGGAGCACTGAAGCTTTCTTT.

V usage is TRBV5-4 and J usage is TRBJ1-4; D gene uncertain. Germline assignment: CDR1 SGHNT and CDR2 YYREEE (reference sequence). Trimming took off 1 base at V and 6 bases at J, with 7 bases between the two ends. CDR3 length: 13 residues. This CDR3 is CASSLSTDEKLFF. The CDR3 region has the DNA TGTGCCAGCAGCTTGAGTACAGATGAAAAACTGTTTTTT.

CDR3 nucleotide sequence: TGTGCCAGCTCACCGCGGGACTCGGTCGACGGCTACACCTTC. Encoded protein: CASSPRDSVDGYTF. This chain uses TRBV18 with TRBJ1-2; possible D gene TRBD1, 5 bases. The CDR3 loop spans 14 amino acids. V lost 3 bases, J lost 8 bases, and 16 bases lay in between. Germline V lookup: CDR1 KGHSH, CDR2 LQKENI.

CDR3 residues: CASSPTSGISNEQFF. Here the CDR3 DNA reads TGCGCCAGCAGCCCTACTAGCGGGATATCAAATGAGCAGTTCTTC. The chain uses TRBV5-1 and TRBJ2-1; 10 bases line up with TRBD2. Trimming took 4 bases from V and 7 from J; bases not matched to a gene: 8. Germline V gene lookup returns CDR1 SGHRS and CDR2 YFSETQ. This CDR3 has 15 residues.

The genes are TRBV9 and TRBJ2-7; 9 bases fit TRBD2. The CDR3 loop spans 17 amino acids. Germline CDR1 is SGDLS and CDR2 is YYNGEE. Germline trimming cut 0 bases from V and 1 base from J; bases unmatched to any gene: 8. CDR3 coding DNA: TGTGCCAGCAGCGTAGGCGGGAGGGGCAGGGGGTCCTACGAGCAGTACTTC. Protein sequence: CASSVGGRGRGSYEQYF.